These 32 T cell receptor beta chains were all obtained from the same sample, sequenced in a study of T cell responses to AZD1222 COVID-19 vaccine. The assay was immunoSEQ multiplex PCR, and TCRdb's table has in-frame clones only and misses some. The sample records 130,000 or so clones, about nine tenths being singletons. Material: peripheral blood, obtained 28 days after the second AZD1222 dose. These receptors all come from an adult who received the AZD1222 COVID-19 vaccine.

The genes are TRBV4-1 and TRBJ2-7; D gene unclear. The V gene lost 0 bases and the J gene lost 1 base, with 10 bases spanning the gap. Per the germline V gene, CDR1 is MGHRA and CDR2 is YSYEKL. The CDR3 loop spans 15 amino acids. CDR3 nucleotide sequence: TGCGCCAGCAGCCAAGAAAAGACACCTTCCTACGAGCAGTACTTC. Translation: CASSQEKTPSYEQYF.

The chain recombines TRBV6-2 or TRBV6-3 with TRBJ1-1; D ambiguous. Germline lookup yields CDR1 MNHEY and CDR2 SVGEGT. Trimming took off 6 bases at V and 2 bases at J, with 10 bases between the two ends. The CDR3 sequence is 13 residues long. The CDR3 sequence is CASSGDTNTEAFF. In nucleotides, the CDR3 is TGTGCCAGCAGCGGAGACACCAACACTGAAGCTTTCTTT.

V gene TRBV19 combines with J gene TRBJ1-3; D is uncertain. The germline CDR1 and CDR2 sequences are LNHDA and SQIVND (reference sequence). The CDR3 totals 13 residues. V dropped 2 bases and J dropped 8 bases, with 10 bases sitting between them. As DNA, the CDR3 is TGTGCCAGTAGTATATGGCTCTGGGACACCATATATTTT. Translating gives CASSIWLWDTIYF.

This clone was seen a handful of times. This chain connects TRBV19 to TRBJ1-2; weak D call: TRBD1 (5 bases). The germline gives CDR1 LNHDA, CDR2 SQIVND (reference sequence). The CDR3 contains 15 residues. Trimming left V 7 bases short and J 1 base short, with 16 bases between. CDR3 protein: CASNRDGSFNYGYTF. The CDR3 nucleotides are TGTGCCAGTAATCGGGACGGATCATTTAACTATGGCTACACCTTC.

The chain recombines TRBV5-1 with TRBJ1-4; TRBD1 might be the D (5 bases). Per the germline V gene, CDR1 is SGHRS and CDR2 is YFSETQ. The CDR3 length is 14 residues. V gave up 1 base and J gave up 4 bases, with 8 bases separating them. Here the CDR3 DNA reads TGCGCCAGCAGCTTGCAGGGACTTAATGAAAAACTGTTTTTT. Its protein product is CASSLQGLNEKLFF.

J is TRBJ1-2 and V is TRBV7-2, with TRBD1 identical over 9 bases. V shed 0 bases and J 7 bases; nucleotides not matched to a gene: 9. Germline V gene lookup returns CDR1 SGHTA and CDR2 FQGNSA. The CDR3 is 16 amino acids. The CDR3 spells CASSLASTGGAGGYTF. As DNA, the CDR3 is TGTGCCAGCAGCTTAGCCTCCACAGGGGGCGCGGGTGGCTACACCTTC. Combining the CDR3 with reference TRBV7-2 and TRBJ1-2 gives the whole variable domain GAGVSQSPSNKVTEKGKDVELRCDPISGHTALYWYRQSLGQGLEFLIYFQGNSAPDKSGLPSDRFSAERTGGSVSTLTIQRTQQEDSAVYLCASSLASTGGAGGYTFGSGTRLTVV.

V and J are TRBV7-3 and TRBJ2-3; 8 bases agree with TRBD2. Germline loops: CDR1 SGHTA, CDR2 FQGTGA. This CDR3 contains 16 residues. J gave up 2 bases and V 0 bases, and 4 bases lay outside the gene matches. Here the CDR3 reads CASSLTTSGSTDTQYF. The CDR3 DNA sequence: TGTGCCAGCAGCTTAACCACTAGCGGTTCCACAGATACGCAGTATTTT. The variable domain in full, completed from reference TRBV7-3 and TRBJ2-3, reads GAGVSQTPSNKVTEKGKYVELRCDPISGHTALYWYRQSLGQGPEFLIYFQGTGAADDSGLPNDRFFAVRPEGSVSTLKIQRTERGDSAVYLCASSLTTSGSTDTQYFGPGTRLTVL.

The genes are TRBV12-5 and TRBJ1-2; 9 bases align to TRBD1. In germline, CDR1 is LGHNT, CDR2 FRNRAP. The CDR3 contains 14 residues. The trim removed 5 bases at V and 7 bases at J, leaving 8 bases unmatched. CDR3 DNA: TGTGCTAGTGGTCGGGACAGGGTAGGTTTTGGCTACACCTTC. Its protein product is CASGRDRVGFGYTF.

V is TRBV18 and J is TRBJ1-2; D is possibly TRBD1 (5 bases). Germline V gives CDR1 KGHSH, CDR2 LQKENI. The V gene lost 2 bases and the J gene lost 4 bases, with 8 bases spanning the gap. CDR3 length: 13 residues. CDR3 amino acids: CASSPGTSYGYTF. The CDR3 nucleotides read TGTGCCAGCTCACCAGGGACCAGCTATGGCTACACCTTC. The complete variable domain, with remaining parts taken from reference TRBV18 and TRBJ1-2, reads NAGVMQNPRHLVRRRGQEARLRCSPMKGHSHVYWYRQLPEEGLKFMVYLQKENIIDESGMPKERFSAEFPKEGPSILRIQQVVRGDSAAYFCASSPGTSYGYTFGSGTRLTVV.

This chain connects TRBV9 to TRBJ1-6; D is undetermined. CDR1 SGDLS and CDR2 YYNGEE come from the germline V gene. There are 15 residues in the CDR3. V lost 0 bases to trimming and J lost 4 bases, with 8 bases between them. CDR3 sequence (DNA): TGTGCCAGCAGCGTAGCGGGTGCATATAATTCACCCCTCCACTTT. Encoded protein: CASSVAGAYNSPLHF.

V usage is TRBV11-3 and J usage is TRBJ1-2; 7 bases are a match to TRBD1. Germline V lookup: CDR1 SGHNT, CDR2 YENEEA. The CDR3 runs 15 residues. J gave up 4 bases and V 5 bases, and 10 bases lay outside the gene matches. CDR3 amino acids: CASSTNRQGAYGYTF. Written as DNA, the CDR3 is TGTGCCAGCAGCACCAATCGACAGGGCGCCTATGGCTACACCTTC.

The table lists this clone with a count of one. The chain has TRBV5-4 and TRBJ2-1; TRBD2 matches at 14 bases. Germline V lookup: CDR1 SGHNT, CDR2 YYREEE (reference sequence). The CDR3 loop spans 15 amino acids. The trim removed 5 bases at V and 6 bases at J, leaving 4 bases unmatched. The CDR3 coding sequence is TGTGCCAGCAGGGGGGGGACTAGCGGGAGCAATGAGCAGTTCTTC. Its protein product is CASRGGTSGSNEQFF.

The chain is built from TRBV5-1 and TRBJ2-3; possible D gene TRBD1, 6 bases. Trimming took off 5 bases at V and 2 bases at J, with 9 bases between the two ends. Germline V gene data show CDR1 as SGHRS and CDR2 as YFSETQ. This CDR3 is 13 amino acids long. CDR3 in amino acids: CASRRGFTDTQYF. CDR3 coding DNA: TGCGCCAGCAGGAGGGGGTTCACAGATACGCAGTATTTT.

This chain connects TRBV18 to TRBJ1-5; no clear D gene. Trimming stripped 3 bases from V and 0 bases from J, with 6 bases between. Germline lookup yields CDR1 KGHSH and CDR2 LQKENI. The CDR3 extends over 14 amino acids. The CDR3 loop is CASSPRGSNQPQHF. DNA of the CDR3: TGTGCCAGCTCACCCCGGGGTAGCAATCAGCCCCAGCATTTT.

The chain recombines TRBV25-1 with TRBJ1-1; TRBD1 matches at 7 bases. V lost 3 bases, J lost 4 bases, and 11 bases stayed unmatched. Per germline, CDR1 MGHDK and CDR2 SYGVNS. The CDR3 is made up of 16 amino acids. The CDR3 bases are TGTGCCAGCAGTGACTCCACAGGGGCCCCCGGCACTGAAGCTTTCTTT. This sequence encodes CASSDSTGAPGTEAFF. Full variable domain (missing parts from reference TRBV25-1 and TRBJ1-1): EADIYQTPRYLVIGTGKKITLECSQTMGHDKMYWYQQDPGMELHLIHYSYGVNSTEKGDLSSESTVSRIRTEHFPLTLESARPSHTSQYLCASSDSTGAPGTEAFFGQGTRLTVV.

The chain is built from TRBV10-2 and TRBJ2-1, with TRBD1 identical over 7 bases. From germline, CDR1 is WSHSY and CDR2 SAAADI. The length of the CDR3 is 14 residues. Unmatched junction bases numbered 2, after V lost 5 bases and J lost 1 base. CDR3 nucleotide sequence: TGCGCCAGCAGTTGGGACAGTTCCTACAATGAGCAGTTCTTC. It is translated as CASSWDSSYNEQFF.

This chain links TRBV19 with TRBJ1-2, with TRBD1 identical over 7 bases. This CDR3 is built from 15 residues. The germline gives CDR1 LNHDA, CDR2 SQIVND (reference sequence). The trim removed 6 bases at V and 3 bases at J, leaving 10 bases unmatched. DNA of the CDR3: TGTGCCAGTAGGACAGGGAGTAGCGAGGACTATGGCTACACCTTC. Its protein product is CASRTGSSEDYGYTF. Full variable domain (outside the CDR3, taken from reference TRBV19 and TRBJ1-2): DGGITQSPKYLFRKEGQNVTLSCEQNLNHDAMYWYRQDPGQGLRLIYYSQIVNDFQKGDIAEGYSVSREKKESFPLTVTSAQKNPTAFYLCASRTGSSEDYGYTFGSGTRLTVV.

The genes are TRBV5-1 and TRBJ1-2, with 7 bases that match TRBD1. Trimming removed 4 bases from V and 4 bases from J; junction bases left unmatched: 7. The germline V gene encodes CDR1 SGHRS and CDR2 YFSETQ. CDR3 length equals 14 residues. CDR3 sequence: CASSPGTATYGYTF. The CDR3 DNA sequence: TGCGCCAGCAGCCCCGGGACAGCGACCTATGGCTACACCTTC.

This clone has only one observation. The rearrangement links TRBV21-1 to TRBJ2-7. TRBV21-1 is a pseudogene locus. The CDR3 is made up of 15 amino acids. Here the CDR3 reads CASSFRDQSSYEQYV. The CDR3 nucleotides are TGTGCCAGCAGCTTCCGGGACCAAAGCTCCTACGAGCAGTACGTC.

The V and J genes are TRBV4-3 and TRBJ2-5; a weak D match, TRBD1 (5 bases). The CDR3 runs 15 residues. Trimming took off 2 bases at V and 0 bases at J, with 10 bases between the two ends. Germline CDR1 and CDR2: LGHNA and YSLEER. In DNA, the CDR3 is TGCGCCAGCAGCCAATACACAGGTTACCAAGAGACCCAGTACTTC. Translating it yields CASSQYTGYQETQYF.

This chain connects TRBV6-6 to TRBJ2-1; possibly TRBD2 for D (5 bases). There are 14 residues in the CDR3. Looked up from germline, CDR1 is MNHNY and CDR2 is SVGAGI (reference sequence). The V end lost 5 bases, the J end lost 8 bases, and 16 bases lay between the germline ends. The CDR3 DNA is TGTGCCAGCAGTCGGGGTCGCCTGATGGATGAGCAGTTCTTC. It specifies CASSRGRLMDEQFF.

The CDR3 sequence is CASSLWLAGTDTQYF. Written as DNA, the CDR3 is TGTGCCAGCAGCTTGTGGCTAGCGGGCACAGATACGCAGTATTTT. This sequence joins TRBV7-2 and TRBJ2-3; 7 bases agree with TRBD2. Unmatched junction bases numbered 4, after V lost 3 bases and J lost 1 base. The length of the CDR3 is 15 residues. CDR1 and CDR2 from the germline V gene are SGHTA and FQGNSA.

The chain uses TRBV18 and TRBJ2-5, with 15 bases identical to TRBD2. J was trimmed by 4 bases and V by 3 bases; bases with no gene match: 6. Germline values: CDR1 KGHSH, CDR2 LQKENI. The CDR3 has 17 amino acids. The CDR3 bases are TGTGCCAGCTCACCCCCGGGACTAGCGGGAGGAGGAGAGACCCAGTACTTC. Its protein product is CASSPPGLAGGGETQYF.

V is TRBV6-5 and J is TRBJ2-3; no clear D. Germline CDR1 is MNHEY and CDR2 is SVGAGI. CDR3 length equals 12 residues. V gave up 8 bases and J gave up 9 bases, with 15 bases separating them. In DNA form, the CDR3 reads TGTGCCAGCTCGGGCTGGGAACTAACGCAGTATTTT. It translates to CASSGWELTQYF.

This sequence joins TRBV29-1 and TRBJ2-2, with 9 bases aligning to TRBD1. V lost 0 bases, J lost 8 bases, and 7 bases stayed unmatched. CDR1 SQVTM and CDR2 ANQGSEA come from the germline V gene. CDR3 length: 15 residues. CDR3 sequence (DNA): TGCAGCGTTGAAGAAGGGACAGGGTCCGGAGGGGAGCTGTTTTTT. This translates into CSVEEGTGSGGELFF.

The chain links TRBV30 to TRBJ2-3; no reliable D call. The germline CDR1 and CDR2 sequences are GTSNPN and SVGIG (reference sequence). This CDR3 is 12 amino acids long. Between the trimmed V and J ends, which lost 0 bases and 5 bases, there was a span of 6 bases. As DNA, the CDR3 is TGTGCCTGGAGTGTCCCGGGAGATACGCAGTATTTT. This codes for CAWSVPGDTQYF.

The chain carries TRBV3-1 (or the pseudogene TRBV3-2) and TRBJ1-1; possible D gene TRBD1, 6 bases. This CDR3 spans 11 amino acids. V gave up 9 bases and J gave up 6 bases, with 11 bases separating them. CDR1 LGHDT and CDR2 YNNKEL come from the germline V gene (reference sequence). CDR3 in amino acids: CASQGSAEAFF. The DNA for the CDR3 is TGTGCCAGTCAGGGGTCCGCTGAAGCTTTCTTT.

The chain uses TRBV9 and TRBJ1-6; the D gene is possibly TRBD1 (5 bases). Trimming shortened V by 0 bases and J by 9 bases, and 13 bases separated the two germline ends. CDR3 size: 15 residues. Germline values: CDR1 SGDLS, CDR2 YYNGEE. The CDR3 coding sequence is TGTGCCAGCAGCGTAGGTCATGTGGGGGTTTCACCCCTCCACTTT. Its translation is CASSVGHVGVSPLHF.

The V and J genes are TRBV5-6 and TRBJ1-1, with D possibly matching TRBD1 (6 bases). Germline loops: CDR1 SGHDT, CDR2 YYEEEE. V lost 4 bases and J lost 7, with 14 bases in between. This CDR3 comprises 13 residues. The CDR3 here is CASSPDRRSEAFF. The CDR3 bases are TGTGCCAGCAGCCCAGACAGGAGGAGTGAAGCTTTCTTT.

The DNA of the CDR3 is TGCGCCAGCAGCCCGTACGGCAATCAGCCCCAGCATTTT. It is translated as CASSPYGNQPQHF. This rearrangement joins TRBV5-1 to TRBJ1-5, with D hard to call. The CDR3 is made up of 13 amino acids. Germline-derived CDR1 and CDR2 are SGHRS and YFSETQ. Trimming removed 4 bases from V and 2 bases from J, with 7 bases in between. Variable domain in full (rest from reference TRBV5-1 and TRBJ1-5): KAGVTQTPRYLIKTRGQQVTLSCSPISGHRSVSWYQQTPGQGLQFLFEYFSETQRNKGNFPGRFSGRQFSNSRSEMNVSTLELGDSALYLCASSPYGNQPQHFGDGTRLSIL.

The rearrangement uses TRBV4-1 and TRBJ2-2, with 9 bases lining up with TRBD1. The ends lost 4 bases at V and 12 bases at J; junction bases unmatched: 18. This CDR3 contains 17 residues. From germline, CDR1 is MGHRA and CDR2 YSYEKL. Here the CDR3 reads CASSPRQGVLQAQKLFF. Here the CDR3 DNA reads TGCGCCAGCAGCCCGAGACAGGGGGTCCTTCAGGCGCAAAAGCTGTTTTTT.

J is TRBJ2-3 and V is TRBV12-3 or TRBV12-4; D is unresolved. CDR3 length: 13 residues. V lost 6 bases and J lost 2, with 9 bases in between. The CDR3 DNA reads TGTGCCAGCAGACCGACCAACACAGATACGCAGTATTTT. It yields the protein CASRPTNTDTQYF.